The following is a T cell receptor beta chain sequence with its context. This sample was taken from a study of cytomegalovirus exposure and HLA in healthy donors. Both 60 Vbeta primers and 13 Jbeta primers went into the PCR. TCRdb's table, derived via immunoSEQ multiplex PCR, lists solely in-frame clones and lacks some. This specimen shows over 20,000 clones; the ten leading clones hold around a fifth. The clonotype originates from a man aged 55 to 70 in good health and CMV-seropositive. Sequenced: PBMCs.

CDR3 region: CASSGRTGELFF. The CDR3, as DNA: TGTGCCAGCAGCGGGCGAACAGGGGAGCTGTTTTTT. The rearrangement joins TRBV11-3 to TRBJ2-2; D unclear. This CDR3 spans 12 amino acids. V dropped 5 bases and J dropped 8 bases, with 9 bases sitting between them. Germline CDR1 and CDR2: SGHNT and YENEEA.